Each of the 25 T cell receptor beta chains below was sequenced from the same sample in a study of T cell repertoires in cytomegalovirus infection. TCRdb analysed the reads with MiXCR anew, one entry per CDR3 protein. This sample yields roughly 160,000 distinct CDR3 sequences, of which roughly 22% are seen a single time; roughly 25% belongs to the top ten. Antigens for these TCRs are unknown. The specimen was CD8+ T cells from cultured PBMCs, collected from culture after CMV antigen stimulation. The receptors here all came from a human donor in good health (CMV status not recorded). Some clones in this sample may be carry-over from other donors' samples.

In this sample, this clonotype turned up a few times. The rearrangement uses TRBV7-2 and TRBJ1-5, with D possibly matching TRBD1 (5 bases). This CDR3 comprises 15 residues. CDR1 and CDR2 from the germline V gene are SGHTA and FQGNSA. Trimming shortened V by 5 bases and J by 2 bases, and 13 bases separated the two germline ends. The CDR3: CASSPTGGGNQPQHF. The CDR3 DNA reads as TGTGCCAGCAGCCCCACGGGGGGTGGCAATCAGCCCCAGCATTTT.

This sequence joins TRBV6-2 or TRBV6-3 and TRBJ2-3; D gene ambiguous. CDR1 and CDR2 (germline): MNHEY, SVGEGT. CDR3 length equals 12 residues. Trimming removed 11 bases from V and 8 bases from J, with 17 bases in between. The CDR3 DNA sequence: TGTGCCGGAGCCTTGCCCGCTGGTACGCAGTATTTT. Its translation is CAGALPAGTQYF.

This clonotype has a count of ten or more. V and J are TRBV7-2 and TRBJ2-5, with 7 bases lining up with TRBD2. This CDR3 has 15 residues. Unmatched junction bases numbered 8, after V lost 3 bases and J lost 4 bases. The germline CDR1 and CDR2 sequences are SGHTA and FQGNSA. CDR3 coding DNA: TGTGCCAGCAGCTTTCCGGCAGGGAGGGGAGAGACCCAGTACTTC. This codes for CASSFPAGRGETQYF. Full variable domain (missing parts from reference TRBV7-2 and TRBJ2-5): GAGVSQSPSNKVTEKGKDVELRCDPISGHTALYWYRQSLGQGLEFLIYFQGNSAPDKSGLPSDRFSAERTGGSVSTLTIQRTQQEDSAVYLCASSFPAGRGETQYFGPGTRLLVL.

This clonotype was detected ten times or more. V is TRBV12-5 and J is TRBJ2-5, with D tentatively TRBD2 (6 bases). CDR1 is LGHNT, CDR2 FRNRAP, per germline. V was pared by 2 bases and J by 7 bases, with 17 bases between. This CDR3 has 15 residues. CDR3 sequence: CASGLTQATAGTQYF. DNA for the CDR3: TGTGCTAGTGGTTTGACCCAAGCGACAGCGGGGACCCAGTACTTC.

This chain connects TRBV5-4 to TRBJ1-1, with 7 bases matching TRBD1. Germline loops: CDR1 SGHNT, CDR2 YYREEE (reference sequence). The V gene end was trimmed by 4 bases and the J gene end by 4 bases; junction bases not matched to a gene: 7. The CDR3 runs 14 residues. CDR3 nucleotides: TGTGCCAGCAGCCCAGACAGGGATGGCACTGAAGCTTTCTTT. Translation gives CASSPDRDGTEAFF.

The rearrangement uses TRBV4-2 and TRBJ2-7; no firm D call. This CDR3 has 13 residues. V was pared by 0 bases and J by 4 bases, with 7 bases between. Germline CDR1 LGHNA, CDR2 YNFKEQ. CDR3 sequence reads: CASSQDHGYEQYF. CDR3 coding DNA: TGTGCCAGCAGCCAAGATCACGGATACGAGCAGTACTTC.

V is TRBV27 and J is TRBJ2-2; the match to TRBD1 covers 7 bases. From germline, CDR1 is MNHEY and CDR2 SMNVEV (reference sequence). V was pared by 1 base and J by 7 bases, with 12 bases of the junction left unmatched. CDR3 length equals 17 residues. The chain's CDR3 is CASSLFSPTGYDGELFF. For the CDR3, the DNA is TGTGCCAGCAGTTTATTTTCTCCGACAGGGTACGACGGGGAGCTGTTTTTT.

The CDR3: CASSSVGGAWDEQFF. The CDR3 DNA sequence: TGTGCCAGCAGCTCGGTGGGGGGGGCTTGGGATGAGCAGTTCTTC. The chain combines TRBV7-8 with TRBJ2-1; TRBD2 might be the D (7 bases). This CDR3 is 15 amino acids long. Germline-derived CDR1 and CDR2 are SGHVS and FQNEAQ. The V end was cut by 4 bases, the J end by 8 bases, with 18 bases between.

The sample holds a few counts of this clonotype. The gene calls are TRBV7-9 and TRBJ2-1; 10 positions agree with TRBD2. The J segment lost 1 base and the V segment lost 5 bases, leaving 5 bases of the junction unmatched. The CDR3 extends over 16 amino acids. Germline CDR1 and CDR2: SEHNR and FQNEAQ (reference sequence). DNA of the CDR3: TGTGCCAGCAGCGGGAAGCGGGGGGGGTCCTACAATGAGCAGTTCTTC. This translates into CASSGKRGGSYNEQFF.

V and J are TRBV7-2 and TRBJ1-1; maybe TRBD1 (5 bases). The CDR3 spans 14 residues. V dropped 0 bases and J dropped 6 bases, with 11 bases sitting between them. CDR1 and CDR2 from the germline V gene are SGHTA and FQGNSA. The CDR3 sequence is CASSLAKGIPEAFF. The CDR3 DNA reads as TGTGCCAGCAGCTTAGCAAAGGGGATCCCTGAAGCTTTCTTT.

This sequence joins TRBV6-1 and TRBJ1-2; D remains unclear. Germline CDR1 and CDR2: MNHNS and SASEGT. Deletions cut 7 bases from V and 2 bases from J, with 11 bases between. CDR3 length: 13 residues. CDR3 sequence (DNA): TGTGCCAGCAAAGAAGTCCAAAACTATGGCTACACCTTC. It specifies CASKEVQNYGYTF.

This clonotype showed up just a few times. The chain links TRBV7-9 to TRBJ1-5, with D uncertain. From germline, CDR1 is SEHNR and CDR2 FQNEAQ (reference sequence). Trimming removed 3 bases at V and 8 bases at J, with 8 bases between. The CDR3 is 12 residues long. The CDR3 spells CASSFPPEPQHF. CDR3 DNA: TGTGCCAGCAGCTTTCCTCCGGAGCCCCAGCATTTT.

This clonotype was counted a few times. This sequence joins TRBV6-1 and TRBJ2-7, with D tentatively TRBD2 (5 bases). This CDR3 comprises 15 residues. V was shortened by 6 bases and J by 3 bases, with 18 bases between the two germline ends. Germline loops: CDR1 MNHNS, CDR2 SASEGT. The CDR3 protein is CASSLVEGPFYEQYF. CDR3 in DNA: TGTGCCAGCAGCCTAGTTGAGGGCCCCTTCTACGAGCAGTACTTC.

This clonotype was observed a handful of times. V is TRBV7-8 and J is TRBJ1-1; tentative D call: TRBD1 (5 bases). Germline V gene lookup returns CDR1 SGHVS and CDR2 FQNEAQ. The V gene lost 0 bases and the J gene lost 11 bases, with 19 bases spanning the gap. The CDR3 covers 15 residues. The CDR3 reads CASSLAAGDSLGAFF. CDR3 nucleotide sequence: TGTGCCAGCAGCTTAGCGGCGGGAGACAGTCTAGGGGCTTTCTTT.

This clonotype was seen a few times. CDR3 coding DNA: TGTGCCAGCACGGCAGGGCTGCAGCCCCAGCATTTT. Translated: CASTAGLQPQHF. This chain uses TRBV2 with TRBJ1-5, with a tentative D call TRBD1 (5 bases). Germline-derived CDR1 and CDR2 are SNHLY and FYNNEI. V was pared by 7 bases and J by 7 bases, with 11 bases between. This CDR3 comprises 12 residues.

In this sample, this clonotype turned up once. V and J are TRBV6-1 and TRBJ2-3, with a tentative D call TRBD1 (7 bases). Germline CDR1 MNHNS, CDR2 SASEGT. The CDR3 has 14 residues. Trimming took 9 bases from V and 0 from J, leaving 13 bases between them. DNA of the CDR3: TGTGCCAGTCCCAGGGGGGCGAGCACAGATACGCAGTATTTT. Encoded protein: CASPRGASTDTQYF.

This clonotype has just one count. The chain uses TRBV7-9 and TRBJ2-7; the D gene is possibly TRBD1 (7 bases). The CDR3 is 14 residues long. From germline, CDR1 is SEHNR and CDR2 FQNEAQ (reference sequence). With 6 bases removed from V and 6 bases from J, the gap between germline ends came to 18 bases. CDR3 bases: TGTGCCAGCAGTCCCAACAGGGGAGGACGCGAGCAGTACTTC. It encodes CASSPNRGGREQYF.

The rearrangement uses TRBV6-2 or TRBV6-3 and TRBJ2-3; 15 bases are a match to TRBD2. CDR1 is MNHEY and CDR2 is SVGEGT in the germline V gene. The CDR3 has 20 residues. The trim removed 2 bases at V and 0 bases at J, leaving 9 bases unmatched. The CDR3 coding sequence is TGTGCCAGCAGTTACGAAGCCGGGACTAGCGGGGGGCCAAGCACAGATACGCAGTATTTT. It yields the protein CASSYEAGTSGGPSTDTQYF.

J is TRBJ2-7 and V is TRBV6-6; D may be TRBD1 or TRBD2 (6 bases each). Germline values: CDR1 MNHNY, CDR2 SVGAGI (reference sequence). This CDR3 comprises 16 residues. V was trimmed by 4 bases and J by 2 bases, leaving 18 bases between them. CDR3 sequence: CASSSRDTFPPYEQYF. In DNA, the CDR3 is TGTGCCAGCAGTTCGCGGGACACCTTCCCCCCCTACGAGCAGTACTTC.

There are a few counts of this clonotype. The CDR3 is CASSLVVGQTYGYTF. The CDR3 DNA sequence: TGTGCCAGCAGCTTGGTCGTGGGACAAACCTATGGCTACACCTTC. The chain joins TRBV5-8 to TRBJ1-2, with D perhaps matching TRBD1 (6 bases). CDR1 is SGHTS and CDR2 is YDEGEE in the germline V gene. Deletions cut 0 bases from V and 4 bases from J, with 13 bases between. The CDR3 length is 15 residues.

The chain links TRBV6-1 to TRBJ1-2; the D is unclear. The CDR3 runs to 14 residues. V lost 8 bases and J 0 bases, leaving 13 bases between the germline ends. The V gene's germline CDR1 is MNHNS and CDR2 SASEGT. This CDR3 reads CASEKKGPNYGYTF. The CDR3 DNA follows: TGTGCCAGCGAGAAAAAGGGCCCTAACTATGGCTACACCTTC.

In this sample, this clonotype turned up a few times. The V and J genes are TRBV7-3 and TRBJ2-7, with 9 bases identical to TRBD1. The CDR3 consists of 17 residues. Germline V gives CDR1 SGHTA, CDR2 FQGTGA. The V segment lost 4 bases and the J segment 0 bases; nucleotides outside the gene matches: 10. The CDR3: CASSSPDRGGGSYEQYF. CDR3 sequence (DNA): TGTGCCAGCAGCTCCCCCGACAGGGGGGGGGGCTCCTACGAGCAGTACTTC. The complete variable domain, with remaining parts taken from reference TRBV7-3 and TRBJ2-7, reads GAGVSQTPSNKVTEKGKYVELRCDPISGHTALYWYRQSLGQGPEFLIYFQGTGAADDSGLPNDRFFAVRPEGSVSTLKIQRTERGDSAVYLCASSSPDRGGGSYEQYFGPGTRLTVT.

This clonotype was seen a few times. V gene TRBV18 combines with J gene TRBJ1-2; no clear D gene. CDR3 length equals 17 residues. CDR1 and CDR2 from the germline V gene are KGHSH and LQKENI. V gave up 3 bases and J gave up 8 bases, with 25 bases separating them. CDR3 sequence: CASSPQWSSQPLLGYTF. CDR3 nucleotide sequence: TGTGCCAGCTCACCTCAATGGTCCAGCCAGCCCCTATTGGGCTACACCTTC.

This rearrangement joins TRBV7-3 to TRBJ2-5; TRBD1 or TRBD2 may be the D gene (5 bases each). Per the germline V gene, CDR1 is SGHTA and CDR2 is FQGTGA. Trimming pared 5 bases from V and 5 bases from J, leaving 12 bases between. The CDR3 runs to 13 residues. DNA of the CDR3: TGTGCCAGCAGCCGACGGTGGGGGGAGACCCAGTACTTC. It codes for CASSRRWGETQYF.

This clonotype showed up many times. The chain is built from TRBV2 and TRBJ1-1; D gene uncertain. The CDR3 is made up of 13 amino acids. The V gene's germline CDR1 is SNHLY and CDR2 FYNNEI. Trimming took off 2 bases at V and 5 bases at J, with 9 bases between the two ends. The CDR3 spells CASSEILSTEAFF. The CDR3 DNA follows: TGTGCCAGCAGTGAAATACTGTCTACTGAAGCTTTCTTT.